A single sample is the source of the 4 T cell receptor beta chains below, sequenced in a study of CXCR3-negative and CXCR3-positive naive CD8 T cells. General study points: For CXCR3-positive naive cells, TRB CDR3s were more hydrophobic than those of CXCR3-negative naive cells.

For these TCRs, the target antigens are not known. Researchers prepared the TRB cDNA libraries using 5' RACE with UMI labels. TCRdb re-called the 5' RACE reads; one entry per CDR3 protein, DNA not given. The sample includes 120,000 to 150,000 distinct CDR3 sequences. The sample taken for sequencing was naive CXCR3+ CD8+ T cells from blood. Subset meaning: CD45RO-CCR7+CD27+CD95- naive CD8+ T cells expressing CXCR3 (TNR3+). The receptors come from a human donor in good health. Some clones in this sample may be carry-over from other donors' samples.

The genes are TRBV7-3 and TRBJ1-1; without DNA, the TCRdb call of TRBD1 cannot be checked. Germline V gene lookup returns CDR1 SGHTA and CDR2 FQGTGA. This CDR3 is 13 amino acids long. The CDR3 protein is CSSSSQGPSEAFF.

V and J are TRBV12-3 or TRBV12-4 and TRBJ1-3. The CDR3 length is 11 residues. CDR3 in amino acids: CASSFGYTIYF.

The chain links TRBV4-3 to TRBJ1-6; TCRdb's assignment of TRBD1 cannot be checked, as there is no DNA. The CDR3 loop spans 17 amino acids. In germline, CDR1 is LGHNA, CDR2 YSLEER. CDR3: CASSQAVPGGSGSPLHF.

The chain recombines TRBV21-1 with TRBJ2-3; TCRdb picks TRBD1, but there is no DNA to check that call. TRBV21-1 is assigned pseudogene status. CDR3 length equals 16 residues. The CDR3: CASSNSGGASTDTQYF.